A single sample gave rise to the 24 T cell receptor beta chains below, sequenced in a study of T cells in women clearing cervical HPV infection (dated by TCRdb to the late 2010s). The method behind the library was the immunoSEQ multiplex PCR assay. TCRdb's version of the immuneACCESS table is confined to in-frame rearrangements and falls short of the full clone set. An unresolved V gene accounts for under half of the shortfall where checked; the remainder is of unknown origin. The table kept for this sample lists fewer than 40,000 clones. Clones ranked in the top ten supply around 4% of the sample. The sequenced sample consisted of blood buffy coat. Receptors were obtained from a woman between 18 and 70 years old with a cervical HPV16 infection that either progressed to CIN3+ or cleared (not recorded which).

About this clone: Read data end 3 residues before the CDR3 end; the end is taken from the germline J gene. The chain couples TRBV5-1 to TRBJ2-7; the match to TRBD1 covers 7 bases. V was pared by 4 bases and J by 3 bases, with 7 bases of the junction left unmatched. Germline V gene data show CDR1 as SGHRS and CDR2 as YFSETQ. This CDR3 has 14 residues. The sequenced CDR3 bases are TGCGCCAGCAGCCTGGACAGGAGCCACTACGAG. It codes for CASSLDRSHYE. The full CDR3 sequence reads CASSLDRSHYEQYF.

About this clone itself: The CDR3 end falls 3 residues outside the read, so it is completed with the germline J gene. The V and J genes are TRBV20-1 and TRBJ2-1, with 7 bases lining up with TRBD1. With 0 bases clipped from V and 8 bases from J, the junction kept 10 bases outside the gene matches. Germline V gene data show CDR1 as DFQATT and CDR2 as SNEGSKA (reference sequence). CDR3 length: 15 amino acids. CDR3 DNA (partial): TGCAGTGCTAGAGAAGGGGGCCGGGATACTGATGAG. This gives the protein CSAREGGRDTDE. The full CDR3 sequence reads CSAREGGRDTDEQFF.

The covered CDR3 bases are TGCGCCAGCAGCTTGGGGCAGTTCACAGATACG. As protein: CASSLGQFTDT. The CDR3 as a whole reads CASSLGQFTDTQYF. This chain joins TRBV5-1 and TRBJ2-3; D unresolved. The read finishes 3 residues shy of the CDR3 end, and the germline J gene is used to complete it. Trimming pared 0 bases from V and 2 bases from J, leaving 7 bases between. CDR1 is SGHRS, CDR2 YFSETQ, per germline. The CDR3 has 14 residues. Full variable domain (missing parts from reference TRBV5-1 and TRBJ2-3): KAGVTQTPRYLIKTRGQQVTLSCSPISGHRSVSWYQQTPGQGLQFLFEYFSETQRNKGNFPGRFSGRQFSNSRSEMNVSTLELGDSALYLCASSLGQFTDTQYFGPGTRLTVL.

Comments on this clone: The read ends 3 residues before the CDR3 terminus; that terminus is restored from the germline J gene. The rearrangement links TRBV12-3 or TRBV12-4 to TRBJ1-1; D perhaps matches TRBD1 (5 bases). CDR3 length equals 14 residues. Trimming took off 2 bases at V and 4 bases at J, with 11 bases between the two ends. The DNA read from the CDR3 is TGTGCCAGCAGTTTAACAGGCCAGGGCACTGAA. It translates to CASSLTGQGTE. The full CDR3 protein is CASSLTGQGTEAFF.

Details on this clone: Coverage ceases 3 residues before the CDR3 finishes, and the germline J gene fills in the end. The chain carries TRBV5-6 and TRBJ2-3; TRBD1 matches 7 bases. Germline loops: CDR1 SGHDT, CDR2 YYEEEE. The CDR3 spans 15 residues. V was clipped by 0 bases and J by 1 base; unmatched bases: 2. This CDR3 reads CASSLDQGGTDTQYF. The sequenced part of the CDR3 DNA is TGTGCCAGCAGCTTGGATCAGGGGGGCACAGATACG.

Points on this clone: The read ends 3 residues shy of where the CDR3 ends; the end is completed using the germline J gene. The chain is built from TRBV6-2 or TRBV6-3 and TRBJ1-5; D perhaps matches TRBD1 (6 bases). This CDR3 is 15 amino acids long. With 7 bases removed from V and 4 bases from J, the gap between germline ends came to 17 bases. Germline assignment: CDR1 MNHEY and CDR2 SVGEGT. CDR3 DNA, as far as it was read: TGTGCCAGCATCGACCCAGGGGTAAGAAATCAGCCC. Translating gives CASIDPGVRNQP. The full CDR3 protein is CASIDPGVRNQPQHF.

This clone is classed as medium-sized by frequency. The CDR3 DNA, read in part, is TGTGCCAGCAGTTACTCCCGGGACAGGGGGTCCTACAATGAG. This gives the protein CASSYSRDRGSYNE. The entire CDR3 reads CASSYSRDRGSYNEQFF. The chain joins TRBV6-2 or TRBV6-3 to TRBJ2-1, with 11 bases fitting TRBD1. With the read ending 3 residues before the CDR3 end, the germline J gene is used to fill in that end. The CDR3 loop spans 17 amino acids. The germline V gene has CDR1 MNHEY and CDR2 SVGEGT. V was pared by 0 bases and J by 1 base, with 2 bases of the junction left unmatched.

A remark on this clone: The CDR3 end falls 3 residues outside the read, so it is completed with the germline J gene. This chain joins TRBV5-5 and TRBJ2-2, with unresolved D. This CDR3 comprises 15 residues. CDR1 and CDR2 (germline): SGHKS, YYEKEE (reference sequence). Trimming removed 1 base at V and 6 bases at J, with 13 bases between. CDR3 DNA, as far as it was read: TGTGCCAGCAGCTTGAATCCAGGTTCAGCCGGGGAG. Encoded protein: CASSLNPGSAGE. From start to end, the CDR3 is CASSLNPGSAGELFF.

Note on this clone: The CDR3 is cut off 3 residues early in the read; its end comes from the germline J gene. V and J are TRBV7-8 and TRBJ2-1; the match to TRBD2 covers 8 bases. The CDR3 consists of 15 residues. Germline V gene sequence: CDR1 SGHVS, CDR2 FQNEAQ. Trimming took 1 base from V and 7 from J; bases not matched to a gene: 6. The sequenced CDR3 bases are TGTGCCAGCAGCTTAGAAAGGGGCGGGGGGAATGAG. Translation gives CASSLERGGGNE. The entire CDR3 protein is CASSLERGGGNEQFF. The whole variable domain, filled in from reference TRBV7-8 and TRBJ2-1, reads GAGVSQSPRYKVAKRGQDVALRCDPISGHVSLFWYQQALGQGPEFLTYFQNEAQLDKSGLPSDRFFAERPEGSVSTLKIQRTQQEDSAVYLCASSLERGGGNEQFFGPGTRLTVL.

In regard to this clone: Read sequence stops 3 residues before the CDR3 end, and the germline J gene provides the missing end. The chain employs TRBV2 and TRBJ2-7; 10 positions agree with TRBD1. CDR1 is SNHLY, CDR2 FYNNEI, per germline. The ends lost 4 bases at V and 3 bases at J; junction bases unmatched: 6. The CDR3 has 15 amino acids. The CDR3 loop is CASSADRGLGYEQYF. The covered CDR3 bases are TGTGCCAGCAGTGCCGACAGGGGGCTAGGCTACGAG.

As concerns this clone: The missing CDR3 end, 3 residues past where the read stops, is filled in from the germline J gene. This chain connects TRBV6-4 to TRBJ1-2, with TRBD1 as a possible D gene (6 bases). Germline values: CDR1 MRHNA, CDR2 SNTAGT. V lost 0 bases and J lost 7, with 24 bases in between. This CDR3 comprises 18 residues. CDR3 region: CASSDSRQESTMGRGYTF. The CDR3 bases that were read are TGTGCCAGCAGTGACTCTCGACAGGAAAGTACTATGGGTCGTGGC.

Concerning this clone: The CDR3 end is not reached by the read, which stops 3 residues before it; the germline J gene fills it in. The chain recombines TRBV19 with TRBJ2-1; TRBD1 matches 9 bases. This CDR3 has 14 residues. The germline V gene has CDR1 LNHDA and CDR2 SQIVND (reference sequence). The V and J ends lost 6 bases and 6 bases, in that order; junction bases with no gene match: 6. This CDR3 reads CASSRGTGRNEQFF. CDR3 DNA (partial): TGTGCCAGTAGCCGGGGGACAGGGCGCAATGAG.

As for this clone: Read coverage stops 3 residues before the CDR3 terminus; the germline J gene supplies the remainder. V is TRBV19 and J is TRBJ2-5; D is possibly TRBD2 (6 bases). This CDR3 comprises 17 residues. Germline CDR1 LNHDA, CDR2 SQIVND (reference sequence). The ends were cut back, 3 bases at V and 2 bases at J, with 19 bases in the middle. CDR3 bases read: TGTGCCAGTAGTATTTCGCAGGGAGGATCGCATCAAGAGACC. This codes for CASSISQGGSHQET. The whole CDR3 protein is CASSISQGGSHQETQYF.

As regards this clone: The CDR3 end falls 3 residues outside the read, so it is completed with the germline J gene. The rearrangement joins TRBV4-2 to TRBJ1-6; 10 bases are a match to TRBD1. This CDR3 spans 16 amino acids. The germline gives CDR1 LGHNA, CDR2 YNFKEQ. Trimming cost V 3 bases and J 7 bases; bases outside gene matches: 6. CDR3 DNA, as far as it was read: TGTGCCAGCAGCCATACCGGGACAGGGGACAATTCACCC. It codes for CASSHTGTGDNSP. In full, the CDR3 is CASSHTGTGDNSPLHF.

On this clone itself: The read ends 3 residues shy of where the CDR3 ends; the end is completed using the germline J gene. The chain recombines TRBV10-2 with TRBJ2-2; 9 bases map to TRBD1. Germline values: CDR1 WSHSY, CDR2 SAAADI. This CDR3 spans 18 amino acids. J lost 8 bases, V lost 7 bases, and 20 bases had no gene match. The CDR3 bases that were read are TGCGCCAGCACGTTAGGTACCGGGACAGGGTTCTCAGGTGGGGAG. Protein product: CASTLGTGTGFSGGE. The whole CDR3 is CASTLGTGTGFSGGELFF.

As regards this clone: The sequenced fragment ends 3 residues before the CDR3 boundary, so the rest is inferred from the germline J gene. The V and J genes are TRBV6-8 and TRBJ2-7; TRBD1 aligns across 8 bases. Germline V gene lookup returns CDR1 MNHGY and CDR2 SAAAGT. The junction had 17 bases not matched to a gene; V was cut back by 7 bases and J by 0 bases. The CDR3 length is 18 residues. The DNA read from the CDR3 is TGTGCCAGCACTCTAACTGCCCGAAGGACAGGGCCCTCCTACGAG. This codes for CASTLTARRTGPSYE. The whole CDR3 region reads CASTLTARRTGPSYEQYF.

A note on this clone: The observed sequence ends 3 residues before the CDR3 terminus, with the missing tail filled in from the germline J gene. This sequence joins TRBV7-2 and TRBJ2-6; a weak D match, TRBD1 (5 bases). CDR3 size: 15 residues. Trimming pared 4 bases from V and 12 bases from J, leaving 19 bases between. Germline loops: CDR1 SGHTA, CDR2 FQGNSA. The sequenced part of the CDR3 DNA is TGTGCCAGCAGCTCCTACCCCGAAGGGGCTTGCGTC. It specifies CASSSYPEGACV. The entire CDR3 reads CASSSYPEGACVLTF.

Points on this clone: Read coverage stops 3 residues before the CDR3 terminus; the germline J gene supplies the remainder. The V call is TRBV6-1, the J call TRBJ2-2; D may be TRBD2 (7 bases). The V end lost 1 base, the J end lost 6 bases, and 15 bases lay between the germline ends. In germline, CDR1 is MNHNS, CDR2 SASEGT. The CDR3 runs to 16 residues. The sequenced CDR3 bases are TGTGCCAGCAGTGAAGGGGGGGGGTACAGGGCCGGGGAG. This sequence encodes CASSEGGGYRAGE. The full-length CDR3 reads as CASSEGGGYRAGELFF.

As to this clone: Read coverage stops 3 residues before the CDR3 terminus; the germline J gene supplies the remainder. The J gene is TRBJ2-7, the V gene TRBV2, with a weak D call TRBD1 (5 bases). V lost 2 bases and J lost 2, with 7 bases in between. Germline lookup yields CDR1 SNHLY and CDR2 FYNNEI. This CDR3 has 13 residues. The CDR3 region is CASSEQGTYEQYF. The covered CDR3 bases are TGTGCCAGCAGTGAACAGGGCACCTACGAG.

Remarks on this clone: The read stops 3 residues short of the end of the CDR3; the missing end is completed from the germline J gene. The chain joins TRBV11-1 to TRBJ1-6, with 8 bases identical to TRBD1. CDR1 and CDR2 from the germline V gene are SGHAT and FQDESV (reference sequence). Losses at the gene ends were 1 base for V and 10 bases for J; bases not matched to a gene: 6. The CDR3 has 15 amino acids. CDR3 region: CASSLEGTGTSPLHF. Partial CDR3 DNA: TGTGCCAGCAGCTTAGAAGGGACAGGAACATCACCC.

A word on this clone: The read ends 3 residues shy of where the CDR3 ends; the end is completed using the germline J gene. The chain uses TRBV30 and TRBJ1-4; maybe TRBD1 (5 bases). Per germline, CDR1 GTSNPN and CDR2 SVGIG (reference sequence). The CDR3 consists of 13 residues. V lost 7 bases to trimming and J lost 5 bases, with 14 bases between them. The sequenced CDR3 bases are TGTGCCTCGGCCCAGGGCCTAAATGAAAAA. This sequence encodes CASAQGLNEK. The full CDR3 protein reads CASAQGLNEKLFF.

Of note for this clone: The DNA ends 3 residues before the CDR3 does, and the rest of the CDR3 is filled in from the germline J gene. The chain employs TRBV6-2 or TRBV6-3 and TRBJ1-2; TRBD1 is a possible D gene (6 bases). The CDR3 covers 16 residues. The germline V gene encodes CDR1 MNHEY and CDR2 SVGEGT. Between the trimmed V and J ends, which lost 4 bases and 4 bases, there was a span of 19 bases. Incomplete CDR3 DNA: TGTGCCAGCAGTTGGCCCGGGACACGAAAAACCTATGGC. Its protein is CASSWPGTRKTYG. The entire CDR3 sequence reads CASSWPGTRKTYGYTF.

On this clone: The DNA ends 3 residues before the CDR3 does, and the rest of the CDR3 is filled in from the germline J gene. The gene calls are TRBV20-1 and TRBJ1-6, with 7 bases that match TRBD1. V lost 0 bases to trimming and J lost 10 bases; unmatched junction nucleotides: 6. Germline V gene data show CDR1 as DFQATT and CDR2 as SNEGSKA (reference sequence). This CDR3 contains 14 residues. The sequenced CDR3 bases are TGCAGTGCTAGAGACGGGACAGAGTGGTCACCC. Amino acid sequence: CSARDGTEWSP. Given in full, the CDR3 is CSARDGTEWSPLHF.

On this clone: With the read ending 3 residues before the CDR3 end, the germline J gene is used to fill in that end. The chain joins TRBV20-1 to TRBJ1-5, with 9 bases lining up with TRBD1. The germline gives CDR1 DFQATT, CDR2 SNEGSKA (reference sequence). With V trimmed by 2 bases and J by 2 bases, 7 bases remained unmatched. CDR3 length equals 16 residues. CDR3: CSARSWDRAGNQPQHF. The CDR3 DNA, read in part, is TGCAGTGCTAGATCCTGGGACAGGGCGGGCAATCAGCCC.